This T cell receptor (beta chain) was documented in a study of Graves' ophthalmopathy and Graves' hyperthyroidism. This CDR3 has 16 amino acids. Germline lookup yields CDR1 KGHSH and CDR2 LQKENI. V was cut by 0 bases and J by 6 bases, with 18 bases left in between. CDR3 regions of TCR beta were amplified from RNA transcripts. RT-PCR was first run with HTBI primers, then multiplex PCR in a second round. TCRdb ran MiXCR on the multiplex PCR reads and lists one entry per CDR3 protein. This sample has around 1.1 million distinct CDR3 sequences; about 35% occur once, and the top ten carry around 10%. This clonotype originated in an adult man with Graves' hyperthyroidism. J is TRBJ2-7 and V is TRBV18; perhaps TRBD2 as D (6 bases). Material for sequencing was peripheral blood or thyroid tissue (not recorded which). Written as DNA, the CDR3 is TGTGCCAGCTCACCACCGTCCGGGACTCTGCGGGGCGAGCAGTACTTC. It yields the protein CASSPPSGTLRGEQYF.